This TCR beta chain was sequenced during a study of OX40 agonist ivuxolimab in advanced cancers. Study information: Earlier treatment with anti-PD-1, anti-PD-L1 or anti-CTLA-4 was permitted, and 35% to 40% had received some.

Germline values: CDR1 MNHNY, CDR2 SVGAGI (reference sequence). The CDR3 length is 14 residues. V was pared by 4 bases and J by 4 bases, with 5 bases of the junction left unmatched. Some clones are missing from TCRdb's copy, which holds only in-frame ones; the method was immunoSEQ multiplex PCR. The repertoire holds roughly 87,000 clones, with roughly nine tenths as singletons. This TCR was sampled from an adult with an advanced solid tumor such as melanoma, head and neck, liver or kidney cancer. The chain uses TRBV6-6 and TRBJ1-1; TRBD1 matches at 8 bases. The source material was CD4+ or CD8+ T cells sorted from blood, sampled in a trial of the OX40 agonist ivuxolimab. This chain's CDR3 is CASSWTGSGTEAFF. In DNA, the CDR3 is TGTGCCAGCAGTTGGACAGGGAGCGGCACTGAAGCTTTCTTT.